These 19 T cell receptor beta chains share one sample of origin, sequenced in a study of blood T cell repertoires in COVID-19. Generated by immunoSEQ multiplex PCR, the TCRdb table keeps only in-frame clones and is missing some. The sample yields fewer than 250,000 clones, around 83% seen once. The sequenced sample consisted of PBMCs or T cells enriched from blood (not recorded which). These receptor sequences come from a woman between 35 and 50 years old in a cohort exposed to, infected with or recovered from COVID-19 (not recorded which).

This chain links TRBV15 with TRBJ1-4; 7 nucleotides align to TRBD1. V shed 8 bases and J 8 bases; nucleotides not matched to a gene: 11. Germline V CDR1 and CDR2: LNHNV, YYDKDF (reference sequence). The CDR3 has 14 amino acids. In DNA form, the CDR3 reads TGTGCCACCGTTGGCAGGGGGAGGAACGAAAAACTGTTTTTT. The encoded protein is CATVGRGRNEKLFF.

The chain recombines TRBV3-1 (or the pseudogene TRBV3-2) with TRBJ2-1; 9 bases are a match to TRBD2. Trimming removed 4 bases from V and 5 bases from J; junction bases left unmatched: 9. Germline CDR1 reads LGHDT; CDR2 reads YNNKEL (reference sequence). The CDR3 length is 16 residues. This CDR3 is CASSLQRLAANNEQFF. The DNA for the CDR3 is TGTGCCAGCAGCCTACAACGACTAGCGGCAAACAATGAGCAGTTCTTC.

CDR3 region: CASRGLGTEAFF. The CDR3 bases are TGTGCCAGCAGGGGGCTGGGGACTGAAGCTTTCTTT. The V gene is TRBV9, the J gene TRBJ1-1; tentatively, D is TRBD1 (5 bases). The CDR3 loop spans 12 amino acids. CDR1 is SGDLS, CDR2 YYNGEE, per germline. The ends were cut back, 5 bases at V and 5 bases at J, with 10 bases in the middle.

The DNA for the CDR3 is TGTGCCAGCAGCTTAAAGACTAGCGGCAATGAGCAGTTCTTC. It is translated as CASSLKTSGNEQFF. The V call is TRBV7-9, the J call TRBJ2-1; TRBD2 matches 9 bases. Germline values: CDR1 SEHNR, CDR2 FQNEAQ (reference sequence). The trim removed 2 bases at V and 6 bases at J, leaving 2 bases unmatched. CDR3 length: 14 residues.

This clone was counted many times. The same CDR3 also results from other DNA sequences found in this sample. The chain links TRBV6-5 to TRBJ1-5; perhaps TRBD1 as D (5 bases). CDR1 and CDR2 from the germline V gene are MNHEY and SVGAGI. V was trimmed by 5 bases and J by 7 bases, leaving 12 bases between them. The CDR3 runs 13 residues. The CDR3 sequence: CASSPTGGQPQHF. The CDR3 DNA reads TGTGCCAGCAGTCCAACAGGTGGGCAGCCCCAGCATTTT.

The V and J genes are TRBV5-1 and TRBJ1-1, with TRBD1 as a possible D gene (5 bases). Germline CDR1 and CDR2: SGHRS and YFSETQ. V was cut by 6 bases and J by 6 bases, with 12 bases left in between. The CDR3 is 12 residues long. CDR3 nucleotides: TGCGCCAGCACCATGGGGGGTGCTGAAGCTTTCTTT. As protein: CASTMGGAEAFF.

The chain links TRBV11-2 to TRBJ2-7, with 7 bases matching TRBD2. V lost 2 bases, J lost 0 bases, and 7 bases stayed unmatched. CDR3 length: 16 amino acids. The germline V gene has CDR1 SGHAT and CDR2 FQNNGV. The CDR3 region has the DNA TGTGCCAGCAGCTTATTAGCGGGTCCGACCTCCTACGAGCAGTACTTC. Translating it yields CASSLLAGPTSYEQYF.

J is TRBJ2-1 and V is TRBV14; TRBD1 matches 8 bases. The V and J ends lost 1 base and 3 bases, in that order; junction bases with no gene match: 5. CDR1 is SGHDN and CDR2 is FVKESK in the germline V gene. This CDR3 region has 16 residues. This chain's CDR3 is CASSQAPDRGYNEQFF. For the CDR3, the DNA is TGTGCCAGCAGCCAAGCCCCCGACAGGGGCTACAATGAGCAGTTCTTC. The variable domain in full, with the rest retrieved from reference TRBV14 and TRBJ2-1, is EAGVTQFPSHSVIEKGQTVTLRCDPISGHDNLYWYRRVMGKEIKFLLHFVKESKQDESGMPNNRFLAERTGGTYSTLKVQPAELEDSGVYFCASSQAPDRGYNEQFFGPGTRLTVL.

V gene TRBV6-5 combines with J gene TRBJ1-1, with D perhaps matching TRBD1 (5 bases). Deletions cut 6 bases from V and 5 bases from J, with 16 bases between. The germline gives CDR1 MNHEY, CDR2 SVGAGI. The CDR3 runs to 14 residues. This chain's CDR3 is CASSYGRDSTEAFF. CDR3 nucleotides: TGTGCCAGCAGCTATGGCAGAGACAGTACTGAAGCTTTCTTT.

The CDR3: CSVLEALALYGYTF. The CDR3 DNA is TGCAGCGTCTTAGAGGCCCTTGCGCTATATGGCTACACCTTC. The rearrangement uses TRBV29-1 and TRBJ1-2; D is undetermined. CDR3 length: 14 residues. Trimming shortened V by 6 bases and J by 5 bases, and 19 bases separated the two germline ends. Germline V gene sequence: CDR1 SQVTM, CDR2 ANQGSEA.

The sample holds one count of this clone. The V and J genes are TRBV23-1 and TRBJ1-2; TRBD1 might be the D (6 bases). TRBV23-1 is classed as an ORF, of uncertain function. The V end was cut by 2 bases, the J end by 3 bases, with 13 bases between. The CDR3 is 15 residues long. CDR3 sequence: CASSQTRGGDYGYTF. In nucleotides, the CDR3 is TGCGCCAGCAGTCAAACAAGGGGGGGAGACTATGGCTACACCTTC.

This chain connects TRBV5-3 to TRBJ2-3; no clear D. TRBV5-3 is recorded as an ORF, its role being uncertain. This CDR3 spans 16 amino acids. Between the trimmed V and J ends, which lost 0 bases and 0 bases, there was a span of 11 bases. CDR3 sequence: CARSLGGGLSTDTQYF. The CDR3 DNA follows: TGTGCCAGAAGCTTGGGTGGCGGCCTTAGCACAGATACGCAGTATTTT.

J is TRBJ1-1 and V is TRBV6-1, with D tentatively TRBD1 (5 bases). The V gene's germline CDR1 is MNHNS and CDR2 SASEGT. Trimming pared 1 base from V and 4 bases from J, leaving 10 bases between. CDR3 length equals 14 residues. As DNA, the CDR3 is TGTGCCAGCAGTGAAGATTGGGGGGGCACTGAAGCTTTCTTT. Encoded protein: CASSEDWGGTEAFF.

V usage is TRBV5-1 and J usage is TRBJ2-1; D is unclear. Germline values: CDR1 SGHRS, CDR2 YFSETQ. V lost 3 bases and J 0 bases, leaving 10 bases between the germline ends. The CDR3 extends over 15 amino acids. CDR3 sequence reads: CASSSATSSYNEQFF. CDR3 nucleotides: TGCGCCAGCAGCTCCGCTACGAGCTCCTACAATGAGCAGTTCTTC.

The rearrangement joins TRBV5-1 to TRBJ1-4, with D perhaps TRBD1 (6 bases). V lost 0 bases and J lost 5, with 20 bases in between. The germline V gene has CDR1 SGHRS and CDR2 YFSETQ. The CDR3 spans 18 residues. The CDR3 protein is CASSLGGGRTGPNEKLFF. The CDR3 DNA is TGCGCCAGCAGCTTGGGAGGGGGAAGAACAGGACCAAATGAAAAACTGTTTTTT. Variable domain in full (rest from reference TRBV5-1 and TRBJ1-4): KAGVTQTPRYLIKTRGQQVTLSCSPISGHRSVSWYQQTPGQGLQFLFEYFSETQRNKGNFPGRFSGRQFSNSRSEMNVSTLELGDSALYLCASSLGGGRTGPNEKLFFGSGTQLSVL.

This chain connects TRBV5-6 to TRBJ2-2, with 11 positions matching TRBD2. J gave up 2 bases and V 0 bases, and 3 bases lay outside the gene matches. Germline V gene data show CDR1 as SGHDT and CDR2 as YYEEEE. The CDR3 is 17 amino acids. The CDR3 spells CASSLGGTSGNTGELFF. The CDR3 nucleotides read TGTGCCAGCAGCTTGGGGGGGACTAGCGGCAACACCGGGGAGCTGTTTTTT. The full variable domain, in which reference TRBV5-6 and TRBJ2-2 provide the parts outside the CDR3, is DAGVTQSPTHLIKTRGQQVTLRCSPKSGHDTVSWYQQALGQGPQFIFQYYEEEERQRGNFPDRFSGHQFPNYSSELNVNALLLGDSALYLCASSLGGTSGNTGELFFGEGSRLTVL.

V usage is TRBV27 and J usage is TRBJ2-2; D gene uncertain. The CDR3 is made up of 16 amino acids. The V gene lost 0 bases and the J gene lost 4 bases, with 12 bases spanning the gap. Germline loops: CDR1 MNHEY, CDR2 SMNVEV (reference sequence). CDR3 nucleotide sequence: TGTGCCAGCAGTTTATCCACAGTGCGTGTCACCGGGGAGCTGTTTTTT. This gives the protein CASSLSTVRVTGELFF.

V and J are TRBV5-1 and TRBJ2-3; 11 bases line up with TRBD2. The CDR3 spans 16 residues. The ends lost 3 bases at V and 7 bases at J; junction bases unmatched: 10. Germline CDR1 is SGHRS and CDR2 is YFSETQ. The CDR3 sequence is CASSSLTSGNWNTQYF. CDR3 in DNA: TGCGCCAGCAGCTCACTGACTAGCGGGAATTGGAATACGCAGTATTTT.

This clone was seen once. The V and J genes are TRBV5-8 and TRBJ1-6; the D is unclear. V lost 1 base and J lost 8, with 10 bases in between. CDR1 SGHTS and CDR2 YDEGEE come from the germline V gene. The CDR3 extends over 14 amino acids. CDR3 loop: CASSLLVRDSPLHF. The CDR3 DNA reads as TGTGCCAGCAGCTTGCTCGTGAGGGATTCACCCCTCCACTTT.